This T cell receptor (beta chain) was retrieved from a study of Tregs in tolerant kidney transplant recipients. Study-level points and caveats: Nucleotide sequences could not be compared across some patients' samples due to primer changes. Biological reproducibility was not directly addressed in this study. The most relevant donor-specific Treg TCRbeta repertoire apparently came from expansion with activated donor B cells.

The germline V gene has CDR1 SGHRS and CDR2 YFSETQ. Trimming left V 6 bases short and J 4 bases short, with 12 bases between. The CDR3 length is 13 residues. Data came from immunoSEQ multiplex PCR; TCRdb stores just in-frame clones and leaves some out. This sample's table reports roughly 32,000 clones. Note on this clone: What it binds is unknown. The read finishes 3 residues shy of the CDR3 end, and the germline J gene is used to complete it.

This chain links TRBV5-1 with TRBJ2-3; D not resolved. This clonotype was obtained from a human donor who received a combined kidney and bone marrow transplant. This sample comprised CD8+ T cells from blood, obtained before the transplant. The CDR3 loop is CASTPGWPDTQYF. The DNA read from the CDR3 is TGCGCCAGCACCCCTGGTTGGCCAGATACG.